This T cell receptor beta chain was captured by sequencing in a study of blood T cell repertoires in COVID-19. The germline CDR1 and CDR2 sequences are MDHEN and SYDVKM. CDR3 length equals 14 residues. The V and J ends lost 5 bases and 6 bases respectively, with 14 bases between them. Profiled with immunoSEQ multiplex PCR; TCRdb holds only in-frame clones, not every one. This sample has 150,000 to 200,000 clones, with about 87% found just once. Patients at the Seattle site were enrolled during active infection and followed longitudinally. The rearrangement uses TRBV28 and TRBJ2-4; a weak D match, TRBD1 (5 bases). The sequenced sample was peripheral blood. The sequence came from a woman in her 70s with COVID-19, enrolled during active disease. CDR3: CASSPLGAVNIQYF. The CDR3 DNA reads TGTGCCAGCAGTCCCCTTGGGGCGGTAAACATTCAGTACTTC.